This TCR beta chain was observed in a study of radiation and T cells in renal cell carcinoma. Treatment meaning: treatment-naive control, cytoreductive nephrectomy. Control tumors came from treatment-naive patients without prior radiation. Sequencing was performed with immunoSEQ multiplex PCR; in TCRdb, only in-frame clones are kept and a portion is missing. This table holds 3,500 to 4,500 clones, over 60% found once. This clone has just one count. CDR3 length: 14 amino acids. The germline V gene has CDR1 WSHSY and CDR2 SAAADI. V lost 5 bases, J lost 5 bases, and 2 bases stayed unmatched. The V gene is TRBV10-2, the J gene TRBJ2-5; TRBD2 aligns across 13 bases. The source was tumor tissue, collected from a patient whose treatment was nephrectomy without radiotherapy. The source of this sequence is a man aged 50-59 years with renal cell carcinoma. CDR3 nucleotide sequence: TGCGCCAGCAGTTCACTAGCGGGAGGGGAGACCCAGTACTTC. Amino acids: CASSSLAGGETQYF.